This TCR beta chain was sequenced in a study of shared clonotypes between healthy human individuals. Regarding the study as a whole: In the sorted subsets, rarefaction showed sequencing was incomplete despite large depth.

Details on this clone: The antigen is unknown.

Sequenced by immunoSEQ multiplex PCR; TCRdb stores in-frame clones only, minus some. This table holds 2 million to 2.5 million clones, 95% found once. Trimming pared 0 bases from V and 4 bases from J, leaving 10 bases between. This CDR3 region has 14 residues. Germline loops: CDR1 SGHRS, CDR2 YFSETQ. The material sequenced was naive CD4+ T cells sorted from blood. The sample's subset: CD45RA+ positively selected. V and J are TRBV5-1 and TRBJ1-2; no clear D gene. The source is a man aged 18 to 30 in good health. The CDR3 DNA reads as TGCGCCAGCAGCTTGGATGGGGAAACCTATGGCTACACCTTC. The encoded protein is CASSLDGETYGYTF.